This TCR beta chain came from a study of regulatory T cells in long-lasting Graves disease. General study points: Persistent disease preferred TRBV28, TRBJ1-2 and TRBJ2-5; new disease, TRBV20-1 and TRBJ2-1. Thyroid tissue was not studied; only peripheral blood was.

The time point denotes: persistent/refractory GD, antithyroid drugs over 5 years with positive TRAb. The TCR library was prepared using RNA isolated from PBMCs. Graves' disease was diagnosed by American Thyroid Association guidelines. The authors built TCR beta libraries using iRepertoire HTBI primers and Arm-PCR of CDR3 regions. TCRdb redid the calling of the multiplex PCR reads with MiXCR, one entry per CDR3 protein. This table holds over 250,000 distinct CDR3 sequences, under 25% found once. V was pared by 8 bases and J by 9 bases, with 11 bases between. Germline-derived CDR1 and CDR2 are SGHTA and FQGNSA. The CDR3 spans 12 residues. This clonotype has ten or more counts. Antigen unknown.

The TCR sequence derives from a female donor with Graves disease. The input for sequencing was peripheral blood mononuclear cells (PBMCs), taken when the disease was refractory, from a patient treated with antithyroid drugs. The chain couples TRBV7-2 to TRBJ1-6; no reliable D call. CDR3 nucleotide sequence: TGTGCCAGCGGTTTAGATTCTTCACCCCTCCACTTT. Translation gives CASGLDSSPLHF.